The sequence of this T cell receptor (beta chain) was determined in a study of blood T cell repertoires in COVID-19. At the level of the study: Samples of COVID-19 (acute and convalescent) were obtained from the United States, Italy and Spain. From T cells, B-cell-depleted T cells, or PBMCs came the material, which was cDNA or gDNA.

The CDR3 contains 13 residues. Germline V gene data show CDR1 as MNHEY and CDR2 as SMNVEV (reference sequence). Trimming pared 6 bases from V and 5 bases from J, leaving 10 bases between. Per the study methods: Amplifying reference gene primers gave estimates of nucleated cell counts. Libraries were prepared by immunoSEQ multiplex PCR; TCRdb keeps only in-frame clonotypes and omits some of them. The D gene and trimming were derived from the DNA, and the V and J assignments and clone size from that table. The sample consists of 150,000 to 170,000 clones, over 60% of them appearing once. The V and J genes are TRBV27 and TRBJ1-4; TRBD1 might be the D (5 bases). Sequencing was performed on peripheral blood. The origin of this receptor is a woman older than 75 with acute or convalescent COVID-19. In nucleotides, the CDR3 is TGTGCCAGCAGCTCAGGGCGAAATGAAAAACTGTTTTTT. It yields the protein CASSSGRNEKLFF. Filled out from reference TRBV27 and TRBJ1-4, the complete variable domain reads EAQVTQNPRYLITVTGKKLTVTCSQNMNHEYMSWYRQDPGLGLRQIYYSMNVEVTDKGDVPEGYKVSRKEKRNFPLILESPSPNQTSLYFCASSSGRNEKLFFGSGTQLSVL.